One sample yielded the 9 T cell receptor beta chains listed below, sequenced in a study of cytomegalovirus exposure and HLA in healthy donors. A multiplex PCR was run with 60 Vbeta primers and 13 Jbeta primers. Some clones are missing from TCRdb's copy, which holds only in-frame ones; the method was immunoSEQ multiplex PCR. This table has more than 95,000 clones, approximately 71% appearing once. Sequencing was carried out using PBMCs. The receptors here all came from a woman in her forties or fifties in good health and CMV-seronegative.

This chain joins TRBV19 and TRBJ2-2, with no clear D. V dropped 5 bases and J dropped 1 base, with 11 bases sitting between them. Germline lookup yields CDR1 LNHDA and CDR2 SQIVND (reference sequence). This CDR3 comprises 15 residues. CDR3 in amino acids: CASSSRLGNTGELFF. The CDR3 bases are TGTGCCAGTAGTTCTCGACTGGGGAACACCGGGGAGCTGTTTTTT.

The chain employs TRBV7-2 and TRBJ2-7; a weak D match, TRBD2 (5 bases). The germline gives CDR1 SGHTA, CDR2 FQGNSA. Trimming took off 3 bases at V and 1 base at J, with 13 bases between the two ends. This CDR3 region has 15 residues. CDR3 DNA: TGTGCCAGCAGCTTCCCCTCGGCGGGTTCCTACGAGCAGTACTTC. It encodes CASSFPSAGSYEQYF.

The CDR3 DNA reads TGTGCCACCTCCGGGGAGCGGCAGTTCTTC. Encoded protein: CATSGERQFF. V and J are TRBV28 and TRBJ2-1, with TRBD2 as a possible D gene (5 bases). Germline V gene lookup returns CDR1 MDHEN and CDR2 SYDVKM. The CDR3 is made up of 10 amino acids. The V end lost 10 bases, the J end lost 12 bases, and 13 bases lay between the germline ends. Full variable domain (outside the CDR3, taken from reference TRBV28 and TRBJ2-1): DVKVTQSSRYLVKRTGEKVFLECVQDMDHENMFWYRQDPGLGLRLIYFSYDVKMKEKGDIPEGYSVSREKKERFSLILESASTNQTSMYLCATSGERQFFGPGTRLTVL.

CDR3 bases: TGTGCCAGCAGCCTCAGGACAGGGTTCCTTGGCTACACCTTC. Protein: CASSLRTGFLGYTF. The chain has TRBV28 and TRBJ1-2; 8 nucleotides agree with TRBD1. The CDR3 has 14 residues. The V segment lost 6 bases and the J segment 7 bases; nucleotides outside the gene matches: 10. CDR1 and CDR2 (germline): MDHEN, SYDVKM.

This clone has just a few counts. The chain recombines TRBV19 with TRBJ2-3; 9 nucleotides align to TRBD2. The ends lost 6 bases at V and 2 bases at J; junction bases unmatched: 9. CDR1 is LNHDA, CDR2 SQIVND, per germline (reference sequence). The CDR3 totals 16 residues. For the CDR3, the DNA is TGTGCCAGTAGGCCCGGACTAGCGACCGTCACAGATACGCAGTATTTT. The encoded protein is CASRPGLATVTDTQYF.

This clone turned up a few times. The gene calls are TRBV27 and TRBJ2-3, with TRBD2 matching over 14 bases. CDR3 length equals 18 residues. From germline, CDR1 is MNHEY and CDR2 SMNVEV (reference sequence). Trimming at V came to 7 bases and at J to 2 bases, leaving 11 bases not matched to a gene. The CDR3 sequence: CASTRGLAGAVPTDTQYF. CDR3 coding DNA: TGTGCCAGCACTAGGGGACTAGCGGGAGCGGTTCCCACAGATACGCAGTATTTT.

The rearrangement joins TRBV21-1 to TRBJ2-4; the D call TRBD1 from the table was never checked on the DNA. TRBV21-1 is a pseudogene locus. This CDR3 is built from 21 residues. CDR3 DNA: TGTGCCAGCAGCAAAGCGGAGACAGGGGTAACGATTTGTGTCTCCAAAAACATTCAGTACTTC. Translated: CASSKAETGVTICVSKNIQYF.

The chain links TRBV7-6 to TRBJ1-2; TRBD1 is a possible D gene (5 bases). Per germline, CDR1 SGHVS and CDR2 FNYEAQ. The CDR3 runs to 13 residues. The V gene lost 6 bases and the J gene lost 2 bases, with 10 bases spanning the gap. The CDR3 nucleotides read TGTGCCAGCAGTCCCCAGGGAAACTATGGCTACACCTTC. It translates to CASSPQGNYGYTF.

The chain links TRBV27 to TRBJ1-1; 10 bases line up with TRBD1. V lost 4 bases to trimming and J lost 4 bases; unmatched junction nucleotides: 6. The CDR3 extends over 15 amino acids. Per the germline V gene, CDR1 is MNHEY and CDR2 is SMNVEV (reference sequence). The CDR3 nucleotides are TGTGCCAGCAGTTCGGGACAGGGGCATTTCACTGAAGCTTTCTTT. Translation: CASSSGQGHFTEAFF.